Listed below are T cell receptor beta chains from one sample, sequenced in a study of cytomegalovirus exposure and HLA in healthy donors. The data were produced by immunoSEQ multiplex PCR, yet TCRdb's version contains in-frame clones alone and is incomplete. The sample contains around 200,000 clones, 65% to 90% of which appear only once. The specimen sequenced was PBMCs. These TCRs come from a woman in her forties or fifties in good health and CMV-seronegative. Both conserved end residues are part of each CDR3. Fields, in order: V gene, clone size, J gene, D gene, CDR3 protein, CDR3 DNA. The D gene is left open where the match is weak. Some rows mark clone size as missing; the rest say once, few, many or name a class of expanded clone.

TRBV7-2,NA,TRBJ2-1,NA,CASSLQRVYNEQFF,TGTGCCAGCAGCTTGCAACGGGTATACAATGAGCAGTTCTTC
TRBV18,NA,TRBJ2-7,NA,CASSPRRVKGETYEQYF,TGTGCCAGCTCACCACGGAGAGTAAAGGGGGAAACCTACGAGCAGTACTTC
TRBV6-5,NA,TRBJ2-2,TRBD1,CATRRGRLNTGELFF,TGTGCCACCAGAAGGGGGCGGCTGAACACCGGGGAGCTGTTTTTT
TRBV10-2,NA,TRBJ2-1,NA,CASREERAFYNEQFF,TGCGCCAGCAGGGAGGAGCGGGCCTTCTACAATGAGCAGTTCTTC
TRBV20-1,few,TRBJ2-5,NA,CSARGLETQYF,TGCAGTGCTAGAGGGCTAGAGACCCAGTACTTC
TRBV4-1,NA,TRBJ1-3,NA,CASEPGHYSGNTIYF,TGCGCCAGCGAACCGGGACACTACTCTGGAAACACCATATATTTT
TRBV2,NA,TRBJ1-2,NA,CASNRGPNYGYTF,TGTGCCAGCAACCGAGGGCCCAACTATGGCTACACCTTC
TRBV7-9,NA,TRBJ1-5,TRBD1,CASSLHRGNNQPQHF,TGTGCCAGCAGCTTACACAGGGGGAATAATCAGCCCCAGCATTTT
TRBV27,few,TRBJ2-7,TRBD1,CASSLYGVSAGGYEQYF,TGTGCCAGCAGTTTATATGGGGTCTCGGCAGGGGGCTACGAGCAGTACTTC
TRBV21-1,NA,TRBJ2-7,NA,CASGGGRVLPYEQYF,TGTGCCAGCGGGGGGGGCAGGGTTCTTCCGTACGAGCAGTACTTC
TRBV28,NA,TRBJ2-7,TRBD1,CASNSVQGIPYEQYF,TGTGCCAGCAACAGCGTACAGGGGATCCCCTACGAGCAGTACTTC
TRBV5-4,NA,TRBJ1-2,NA,CASSGPVGARGYTF,TGTGCCAGCTCGGGTCCAGTGGGGGCGAGGGGCTACACCTTC
TRBV6-1,NA,TRBJ1-1,TRBD1,CASQSDRGTEAFF,TGTGCCAGTCAATCAGACAGGGGCACTGAAGCTTTCTTT
TRBV5-5,NA,TRBJ2-1,TRBD2,CASSPIAGSSYNEQFF,TGTGCCAGCAGCCCAATAGCGGGGAGCTCCTACAATGAGCAGTTCTTC
TRBV30,NA,TRBJ2-1,TRBD1,CAWRGDRGQYNEQFF,TGTGCCTGGAGGGGGGACAGGGGGCAATACAATGAGCAGTTCTTC
TRBV6-5,NA,TRBJ1-5,TRBD1,CASGRDSLNQPQHF,TGTGCCAGCGGCCGGGACAGCCTGAATCAGCCCCAGCATTTT
TRBV5-1,NA,TRBJ1-2,NA,CASSYGGSNYGYTF,TGCGCCAGCAGCTACGGGGGATCCAACTATGGCTACACCTTC
TRBV2,few,TRBJ2-5,NA,CAVRTGDGETQYF,TGTGCCGTCAGGACGGGAGACGGAGAGACCCAGTACTTC
TRBV27,NA,TRBJ2-6,NA,CASSLTPGNSGANVLTF,TGTGCCAGCAGCCTAACCCCGGGGAACTCTGGGGCCAACGTCCTGACTTTC
TRBV6-5,NA,TRBJ2-3,NA,CASSLSTDTQYF,TGTGCCAGCAGTCTTTCCACAGATACGCAGTATTTT
TRBV6-5,NA,TRBJ1-1,TRBD1,CASSFGQGTEAFF,TGTGCCAGCAGTTTCGGACAGGGAACTGAAGCTTTCTTT
TRBV7-9,NA,TRBJ2-5,TRBD2,CASSLGSGVSQETQYF,TGTGCCAGCAGCTTAGGGAGCGGGGTAAGCCAAGAGACCCAGTACTTC
TRBV5-6,NA,TRBJ1-2,TRBD1,CASSLRQGIYGYTF,TGTGCCAGCAGCTTGAGACAGGGGATCTATGGCTACACCTTC
TRBV6-5,once,TRBJ2-7,TRBD1,CASSPDRGRYEQYF,TGTGCCAGCAGCCCAGACAGGGGTCGCTACGAGCAGTACTTC
TRBV28,few,TRBJ1-1,NA,CASSYLEDKGYTEAFF,TGTGCCAGTAGTTACCTAGAGGACAAGGGGTACACTGAAGCTTTCTTT
TRBV15,NA,TRBJ2-1,TRBD2,CATSSPLAGVENEQFF,TGTGCCACCAGCAGTCCTCTAGCGGGAGTTGAAAATGAGCAGTTCTTC
TRBV20-1,few,TRBJ1-1,TRBD1,CSAIQGIEAFF,TGCAGTGCTATACAGGGGATTGAAGCTTTCTTT
TRBV12-1,NA,TRBJ1-5,NA,CATKPRGGSNQPQHF,TGTGCCACCAAGCCCCGCGGGGGTAGCAATCAGCCCCAGCATTTT
TRBV7-6,NA,TRBJ2-1,TRBD2,CASSLELAGVEQFF,TGTGCCAGCAGCTTAGAGCTAGCGGGAGTGGAGCAGTTCTTC
TRBV7-9,NA,TRBJ2-2,TRBD2,CASLYASGSGTGELFF,TGTGCCAGCTTATACGCTAGCGGGAGTGGGACCGGGGAGCTGTTTTTT
TRBV6-1,few,TRBJ2-1,NA,CASNRDFGPDEQFF,TGTGCCAGCAACCGGGATTTCGGGCCCGATGAGCAGTTCTTC
TRBV7-8,NA,TRBJ1-1,NA,CASSVGGGSEAFF,TGTGCCAGCAGCGTAGGGGGAGGTTCTGAAGCTTTCTTT
TRBV30,NA,TRBJ2-4,TRBD1,CAWRGTGIAKNIQYF,TGTGCCTGGAGGGGGACAGGGATAGCCAAAAACATTCAGTACTTC
TRBV7-9,once,TRBJ1-2,NA,CASTINYGYTF,TGTGCCAGCACCATTAACTATGGCTACACCTTC
TRBV6-5,NA,TRBJ2-5,NA,CASSYSAWETQYF,TGTGCCAGCAGTTACTCGGCCTGGGAGACCCAGTACTTC
TRBV28,NA,TRBJ1-5,NA,CASIPGRRGDDQPQHF,TGTGCCAGCATCCCGGGGAGGCGTGGAGACGATCAGCCCCAGCATTTT
TRBV10-3,NA,TRBJ2-1,TRBD1,CSAGTGIEEQFF,TGTTCGGCCGGGACAGGGATTGAGGAGCAGTTCTTC
TRBV7-3,NA,TRBJ2-3,NA,CASSLTGEGGGTDTQYF,TGTGCCAGCAGCCTAACGGGCGAGGGAGGCGGCACAGATACGCAGTATTTT
TRBV5-6,NA,TRBJ2-5,TRBD2,CASSFYTSGATLEQYF,TGTGCCAGCAGCTTCTACACTAGCGGGGCAACGCTTGAGCAGTACTTC
TRBV6-5,NA,TRBJ2-5,NA,CASSYSSGSETQYF,TGTGCCAGCAGTTACTCATCGGGGTCCGAGACCCAGTACTTC
TRBV28,NA,TRBJ2-1,NA,CASSLRWENNEQFF,TGTGCCAGCAGTTTAAGGTGGGAGAACAATGAGCAGTTCTTC
TRBV6-1,NA,TRBJ2-1,TRBD2,CASSESGLAGVYKYLFF,TGTGCCAGCAGTGAAAGTGGGCTAGCGGGAGTCTACAAGTATTTGTTCTTC
TRBV6-1,NA,TRBJ2-6,NA,CASSDFSSSGANVLTF,TGTGCCAGCAGTGACTTTAGTTCCTCTGGGGCCAACGTCCTGACTTTC
TRBV5-1,NA,TRBJ2-5,NA,CASRRDPGAETQYF,TGCGCCAGCAGGAGGGATCCGGGAGCAGAGACCCAGTACTTC
TRBV5-4,NA,TRBJ2-1,TRBD1,CACVRDRLYNEQFF,TGTGCCTGCGTACGGGACAGGTTATACAATGAGCAGTTCTTC